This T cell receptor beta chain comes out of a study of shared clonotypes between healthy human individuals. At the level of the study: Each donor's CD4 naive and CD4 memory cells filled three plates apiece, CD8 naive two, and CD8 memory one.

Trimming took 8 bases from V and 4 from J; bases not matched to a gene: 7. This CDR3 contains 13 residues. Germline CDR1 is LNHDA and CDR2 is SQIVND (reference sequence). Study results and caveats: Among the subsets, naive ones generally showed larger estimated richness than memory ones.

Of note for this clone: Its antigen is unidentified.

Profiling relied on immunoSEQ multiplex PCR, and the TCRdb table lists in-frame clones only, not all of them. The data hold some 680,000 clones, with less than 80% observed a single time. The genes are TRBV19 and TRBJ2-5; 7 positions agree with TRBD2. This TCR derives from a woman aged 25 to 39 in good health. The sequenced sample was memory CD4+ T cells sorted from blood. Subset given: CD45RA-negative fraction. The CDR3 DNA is TGTGCCAGTGGCGGGAGTACGGGAGAGACCCAGTACTTC. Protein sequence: CASGGSTGETQYF.